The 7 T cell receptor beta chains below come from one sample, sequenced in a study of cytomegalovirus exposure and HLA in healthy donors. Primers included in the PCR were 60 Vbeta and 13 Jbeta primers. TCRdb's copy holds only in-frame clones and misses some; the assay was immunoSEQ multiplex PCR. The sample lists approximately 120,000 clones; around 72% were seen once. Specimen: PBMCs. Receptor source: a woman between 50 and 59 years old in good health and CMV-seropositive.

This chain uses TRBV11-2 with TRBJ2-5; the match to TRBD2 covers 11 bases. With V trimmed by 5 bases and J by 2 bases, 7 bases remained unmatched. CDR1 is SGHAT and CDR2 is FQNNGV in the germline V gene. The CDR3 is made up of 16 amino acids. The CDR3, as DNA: TGTGCCAGCAGCAGTTTAGCGGGAGGGATTCAAGAGACCCAGTACTTC. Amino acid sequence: CASSSLAGGIQETQYF.

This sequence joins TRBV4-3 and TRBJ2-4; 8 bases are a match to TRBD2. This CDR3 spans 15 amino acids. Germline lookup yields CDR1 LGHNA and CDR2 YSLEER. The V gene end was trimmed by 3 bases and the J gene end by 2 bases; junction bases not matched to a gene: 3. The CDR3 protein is CASSQRGATKNIQYF. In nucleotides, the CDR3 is TGCGCCAGCAGCCAGCGGGGGGCAACCAAAAACATTCAGTACTTC.

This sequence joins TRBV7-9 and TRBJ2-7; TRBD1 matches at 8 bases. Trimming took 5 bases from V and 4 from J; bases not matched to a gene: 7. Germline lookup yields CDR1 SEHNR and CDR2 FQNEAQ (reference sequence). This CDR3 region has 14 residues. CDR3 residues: CASSTDRGLYEQYF. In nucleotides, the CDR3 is TGTGCCAGCAGCACCGACAGGGGCTTGTACGAGCAGTACTTC. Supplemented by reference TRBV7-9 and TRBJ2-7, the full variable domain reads DTGVSQNPRHKITKRGQNVTFRCDPISEHNRLYWYRQTLGQGPEFLTYFQNEAQLEKSRLLSDRFSAERPKGSFSTLEIQRTEQGDSAMYLCASSTDRGLYEQYFGPGTRLTVT.

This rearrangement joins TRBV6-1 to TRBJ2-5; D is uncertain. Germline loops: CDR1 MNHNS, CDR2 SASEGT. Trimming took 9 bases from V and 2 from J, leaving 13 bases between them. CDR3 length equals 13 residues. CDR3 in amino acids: CASRLRLQETQYF. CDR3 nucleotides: TGTGCCAGTCGCCTGCGCCTACAAGAGACCCAGTACTTC.

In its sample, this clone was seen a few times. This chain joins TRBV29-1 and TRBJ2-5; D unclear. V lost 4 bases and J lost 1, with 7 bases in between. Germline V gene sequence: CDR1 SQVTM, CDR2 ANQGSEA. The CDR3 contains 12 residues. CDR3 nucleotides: TGCAGCGTTGTCAGGCCCCAAGAGACCCAGTACTTC. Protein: CSVVRPQETQYF.

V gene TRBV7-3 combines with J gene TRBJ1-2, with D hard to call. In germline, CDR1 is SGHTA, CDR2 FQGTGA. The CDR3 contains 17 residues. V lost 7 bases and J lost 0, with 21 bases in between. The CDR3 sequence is CASIDGRQPKTNYGYTF. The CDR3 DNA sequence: TGTGCCAGCATTGATGGGAGGCAGCCAAAGACTAACTATGGCTACACCTTC.

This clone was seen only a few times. CDR3 DNA: TGTGCCAGCAGCGCCGGGGGAGGGAGGGCCACTGAAGCTTTCTTT. Translation: CASSAGGGRATEAFF. The genes are TRBV9 and TRBJ1-1, with D possibly matching TRBD1 (5 bases). CDR3 length: 15 amino acids. V lost 3 bases to trimming and J lost 4 bases, with 16 bases between them. Per germline, CDR1 SGDLS and CDR2 YYNGEE.